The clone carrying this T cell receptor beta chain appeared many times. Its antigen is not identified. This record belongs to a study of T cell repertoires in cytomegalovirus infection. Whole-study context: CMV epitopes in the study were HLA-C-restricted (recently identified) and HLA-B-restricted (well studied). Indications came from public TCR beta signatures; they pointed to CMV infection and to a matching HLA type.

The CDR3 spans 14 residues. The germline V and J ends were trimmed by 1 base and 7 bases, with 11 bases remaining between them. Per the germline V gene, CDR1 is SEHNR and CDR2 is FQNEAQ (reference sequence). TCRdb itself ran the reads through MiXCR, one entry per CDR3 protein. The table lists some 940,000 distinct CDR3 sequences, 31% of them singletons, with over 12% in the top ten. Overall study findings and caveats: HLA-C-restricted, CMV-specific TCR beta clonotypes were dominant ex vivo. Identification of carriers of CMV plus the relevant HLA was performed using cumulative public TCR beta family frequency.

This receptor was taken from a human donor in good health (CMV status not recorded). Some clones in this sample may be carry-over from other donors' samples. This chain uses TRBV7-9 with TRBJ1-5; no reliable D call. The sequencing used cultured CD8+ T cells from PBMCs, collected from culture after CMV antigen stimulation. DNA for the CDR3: TGTGCCAGCAGCTTAGAGGCGTCGGCCCAGCCCCAGCATTTT. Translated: CASSLEASAQPQHF.